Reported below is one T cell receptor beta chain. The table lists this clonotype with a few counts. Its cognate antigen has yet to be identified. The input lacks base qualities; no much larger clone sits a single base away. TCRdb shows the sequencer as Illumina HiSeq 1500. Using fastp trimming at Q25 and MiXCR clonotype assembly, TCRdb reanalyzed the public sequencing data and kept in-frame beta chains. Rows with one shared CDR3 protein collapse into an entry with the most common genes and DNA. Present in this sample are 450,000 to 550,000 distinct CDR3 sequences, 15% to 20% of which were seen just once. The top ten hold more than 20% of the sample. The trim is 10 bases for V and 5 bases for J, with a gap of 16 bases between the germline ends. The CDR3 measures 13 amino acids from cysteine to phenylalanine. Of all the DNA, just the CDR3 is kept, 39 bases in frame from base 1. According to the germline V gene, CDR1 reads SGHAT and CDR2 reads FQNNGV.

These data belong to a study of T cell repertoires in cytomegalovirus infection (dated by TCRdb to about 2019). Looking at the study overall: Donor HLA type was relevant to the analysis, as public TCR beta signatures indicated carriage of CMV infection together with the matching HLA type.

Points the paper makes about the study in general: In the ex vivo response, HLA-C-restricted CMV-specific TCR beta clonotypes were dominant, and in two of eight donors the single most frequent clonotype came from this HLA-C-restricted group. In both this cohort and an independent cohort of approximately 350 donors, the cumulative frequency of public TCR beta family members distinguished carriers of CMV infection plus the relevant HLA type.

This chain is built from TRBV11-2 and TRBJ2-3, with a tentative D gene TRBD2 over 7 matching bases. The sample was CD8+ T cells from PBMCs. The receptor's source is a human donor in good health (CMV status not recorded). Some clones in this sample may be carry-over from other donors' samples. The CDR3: CAIRGGVEDTQYF. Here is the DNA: TGTGCCATCAGGGGAGGGGTTGAAGATACGCAGTATTTT.